The clone carrying this TCR beta chain showed up just a few times. Its antigen remains unknown. From the reads, TCRdb called clonotypes with MiXCR, one entry per CDR3 protein. Among 700,000 to 850,000 distinct CDR3 sequences listed, 32% were seen once. Germline V gene data show CDR1 as MNHNS and CDR2 as SASEGT. V was pared by 5 bases and J by 6 bases, with 5 bases of the junction left unmatched. The CDR3 sequence is 14 residues long. The data were obtained in a study of T cell repertoires in cytomegalovirus infection. On the study more broadly: Alongside well-studied HLA-B-restricted CMV epitopes, recently identified HLA-C-restricted CMV epitopes were also used. An indication of both CMV infection and matching HLA type came from public TCR beta signatures.

The study's findings and limits: CMV carriers with the relevant HLA were identified by cumulative public TCR beta family frequency. In two of eight donors, the top clonotype was HLA-C-restricted CMV-specific.

The sequence came from a human donor in good health (CMV status not recorded). Some clones in this sample may be carry-over from other donors' samples. The rearrangement links TRBV6-1 to TRBJ2-2, with 8 bases matching TRBD2. The sequences come from cultured CD8+ T cells from PBMCs, collected from culture after CMV antigen stimulation. The DNA of the CDR3 is TGTGCCAGCAGTACGGGACTAGGGGCCGGGGAGCTGTTTTTT. Protein: CASSTGLGAGELFF.